These 16 T cell receptor beta chains share one sample of origin, sequenced in a study of vaccination effects on CD4 cells after COVID-19. Profiling relied on immunoSEQ multiplex PCR, and the TCRdb table lists in-frame clones only, not all of them. This sample has roughly 57,000 clones; roughly three quarters occur once, and the top ten carry 4.5% to 5.5%. Within the ViraFEST assay, antigen-specific CD4+ T cells underwent expansion with viral peptide pools prior to sequencing. The culture ran for approximately 11 days before CD4+ T cells were isolated. This person's SARS-CoV-2 infection, confirmed by PCR, occurred between March and December 2020. Which antigens these TCRs recognize remains unknown. The sequencing used CD4+ T cells from PBMCs cultured with HIV peptides, collected before COVID-19 vaccination. Subset of the sample: HIV-1 Nef peptide pool negative control/reference culture. These receptors came from a human donor who had a prior SARS-CoV-2 infection.

The V gene is TRBV5-6, the J gene TRBJ2-1, with 8 bases identical to TRBD2. V gave up 0 bases and J gave up 6 bases; unmatched junction bases: 8. The germline V gene encodes CDR1 SGHDT and CDR2 YYEEEE. The CDR3 extends over 16 amino acids. The CDR3 loop reads CASSLGPSAGGNEQFF. The CDR3 nucleotides are TGTGCCAGCAGCTTGGGGCCCTCTGCGGGAGGCAATGAGCAGTTCTTC.

The chain carries TRBV9 and TRBJ2-1; D may be TRBD2 (6 bases). Germline V gene data show CDR1 as SGDLS and CDR2 as YYNGEE. The CDR3 is made up of 16 amino acids. The V gene lost 0 bases and the J gene lost 0 bases, with 10 bases spanning the gap. The CDR3: CASSVGRELSYNEQFF. CDR3 sequence (DNA): TGTGCCAGCAGCGTAGGACGGGAGCTCTCCTACAATGAGCAGTTCTTC.

V usage is TRBV5-1 and J usage is TRBJ1-1; D gene unclear. Germline lookup yields CDR1 SGHRS and CDR2 YFSETQ. Trimming removed 2 bases from V and 6 bases from J, with 8 bases in between. The CDR3 consists of 12 residues. In DNA form, the CDR3 reads TGCGCCAGCAGCTTTGATAGAGCTGAAGCTTTCTTT. This gives the protein CASSFDRAEAFF.

The chain employs TRBV19 and TRBJ1-3; unclear D gene. In germline, CDR1 is LNHDA, CDR2 SQIVND (reference sequence). The CDR3 is 14 amino acids. V was shortened by 6 bases and J by 0 bases, with 9 bases between the two germline ends. CDR3 nucleotide sequence: TGTGCCAGTAGGTCGCGGGGCTCTGGAAACACCATATATTTT. Translated: CASRSRGSGNTIYF.

This clone showed up just once. The chain combines TRBV5-1 with TRBJ1-2; D call uncertain. CDR1 SGHRS and CDR2 YFSETQ come from the germline V gene. Trimming took off 1 base at V and 0 bases at J, with 4 bases between the two ends. The CDR3 consists of 13 residues. The CDR3 nucleotides read TGCGCCAGCAGCTTGACATCTAACTATGGCTACACCTTC. Translated, it gives CASSLTSNYGYTF.

This chain uses TRBV28 with TRBJ2-2, with TRBD2 as a possible D gene (6 bases). The CDR3 is made up of 14 amino acids. Trimming removed 8 bases at V and 4 bases at J, with 14 bases between. The V gene's germline CDR1 is MDHEN and CDR2 SYDVKM. The CDR3 DNA sequence: TGTGCCAGCGCGGGGAGTCGGATCACCGGGGAGCTGTTTTTT. It specifies CASAGSRITGELFF.

This clone appeared once. The rearrangement joins TRBV7-9 to TRBJ2-2; unclear D gene. V was clipped by 5 bases and J by 7 bases, with 8 bases between them. The CDR3 consists of 12 residues. Per germline, CDR1 SEHNR and CDR2 FQNEAQ (reference sequence). In DNA form, the CDR3 reads TGTGCCAGCAGCCCCCTGGGCGGGGAGCTGTTTTTT. Its translation: CASSPLGGELFF. The full variable domain, completed using reference TRBV7-9 and TRBJ2-2, is DTGVSQNPRHKITKRGQNVTFRCDPISEHNRLYWYRQTLGQGPEFLTYFQNEAQLEKSRLLSDRFSAERPKGSFSTLEIQRTEQGDSAMYLCASSPLGGELFFGEGSRLTVL.

The genes are TRBV24-1 and TRBJ1-5; unclear D gene. V shed 4 bases and J shed 0 bases, with 6 bases lying between them. Germline V gives CDR1 KGHDR, CDR2 SFDVKD. CDR3 length: 14 amino acids. CDR3 nucleotides: TGTGCCACCAGTGACCCTTATAGCAATCAGCCCCAGCATTTT. This gives the protein CATSDPYSNQPQHF.

CDR3 sequence (DNA): TGTGCCAGCAGCCCAGGGAATTCTTGGGTAGTCACTGAAGCTTTCTTT. It yields the protein CASSPGNSWVVTEAFF. The V and J genes are TRBV5-5 and TRBJ1-1; TRBD1 might be the D (5 bases). The CDR3 is 16 residues long. Germline V gives CDR1 SGHKS, CDR2 YYEKEE (reference sequence). The V gene lost 4 bases and the J gene lost 4 bases, with 20 bases spanning the gap.

The table lists this clone with a count of one. The DNA of the CDR3 is TGTGCCAGCAGCAATAGGGAGGTCGTTCCAGATACGCAGTATTTT. It translates to CASSNREVVPDTQYF. This rearrangement joins TRBV7-9 to TRBJ2-3, with TRBD2 as a possible D gene (6 bases). This CDR3 comprises 15 residues. CDR1 and CDR2 from the germline V gene are SEHNR and FQNEAQ (reference sequence). V was shortened by 5 bases and J by 4 bases, with 16 bases between the two germline ends.

The V gene is TRBV19, the J gene TRBJ2-1; 9 bases line up with TRBD1. V dropped 4 bases and J dropped 8; count of bases not matched to a gene: 6. Germline values: CDR1 LNHDA, CDR2 SQIVND (reference sequence). The CDR3 runs 14 residues. CDR3 in amino acids: CASSRTGEGDEQFF. In nucleotides, the CDR3 is TGTGCCAGTAGTAGGACAGGGGAGGGAGATGAGCAGTTCTTC.

This clone showed up just once. The J gene is TRBJ2-3, the V gene TRBV29-1; TRBD2 matches 7 bases. V shed 6 bases, J shed 4 bases, and the junction held 13 bases outside the gene matches. Looked up from germline, CDR1 is SQVTM and CDR2 is ANQGSEA. There are 15 residues in the CDR3. The CDR3 DNA is TGCAGCGTCCAAATCACTAGCGCTCCGGCAGATACGCAGTATTTT. Its translation: CSVQITSAPADTQYF.

This clone occurred a few times. V gene TRBV7-3 combines with J gene TRBJ2-3; D is possibly TRBD1 (6 bases). The germline gives CDR1 SGHTA, CDR2 FQGTGA. Trimming pared 6 bases from V and 4 bases from J, leaving 14 bases between. The CDR3 loop spans 14 amino acids. CDR3 bases: TGTGCCAGCAGTGAACAGGGTAGGGCAGATACGCAGTATTTT. This translates into CASSEQGRADTQYF.

This clone has a handful of counts. The V gene is TRBV6-5, the J gene TRBJ1-5; no definite D call. CDR1 MNHEY and CDR2 SVGAGI come from the germline V gene. This CDR3 is built from 12 residues. V was pared by 6 bases and J by 0 bases, with 3 bases between. The CDR3 bases are TGTGCCAGCAGCCCTAGCAATCAGCCCCAGCATTTT. As protein: CASSPSNQPQHF.

This sequence joins TRBV12-3 or TRBV12-4 and TRBJ1-1; D unresolved. The CDR3 extends over 13 amino acids. V lost 6 bases, J lost 2 bases, and 10 bases lay in between. CDR3 in DNA: TGTGCCAGCAGCTCGGGCTTCAACACTGAAGCTTTCTTT. As protein: CASSSGFNTEAFF.

The chain links TRBV6-2 or TRBV6-3 to TRBJ1-1; maybe TRBD1 (5 bases). Germline V CDR1 and CDR2: MNHEY, SVGEGT. The CDR3 extends over 19 amino acids. V was shortened by 6 bases and J by 1 base, with 27 bases between the two germline ends. The CDR3 protein is CASSPGSKLRAWGNTEAFF. CDR3 bases: TGTGCCAGCAGCCCAGGGAGTAAATTACGAGCGTGGGGGAACACTGAAGCTTTCTTT.